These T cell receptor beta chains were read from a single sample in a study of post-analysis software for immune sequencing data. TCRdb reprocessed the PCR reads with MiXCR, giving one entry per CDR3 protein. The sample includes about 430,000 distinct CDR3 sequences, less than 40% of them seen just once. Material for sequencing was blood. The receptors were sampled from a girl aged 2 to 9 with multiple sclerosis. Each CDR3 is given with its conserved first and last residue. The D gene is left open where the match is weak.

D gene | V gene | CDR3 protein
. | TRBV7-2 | CASSFPVAEQYF
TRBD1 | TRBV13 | CASTPEGTGLNTEAFF
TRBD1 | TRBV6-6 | CASSYSGTGTLNEQFF
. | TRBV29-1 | CSALTRGGKAFF
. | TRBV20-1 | CSAIYYGTGSYEQYF
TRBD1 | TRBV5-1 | CASNLAGQGNYGYTF
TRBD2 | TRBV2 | CASSGLAGFTDTQYF
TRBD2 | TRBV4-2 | CASSQDLTSGRNIQYF
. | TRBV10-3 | CASGERVDNEQFF
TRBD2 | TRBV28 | CASSFGTSPRFSYEQYF
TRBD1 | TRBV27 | CASSSRGQDRSGANVLTF
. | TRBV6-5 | CASRRTGFAEAFF
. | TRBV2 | CASSEGTEGGYTF
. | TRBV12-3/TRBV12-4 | CASSWGLSSGYTF
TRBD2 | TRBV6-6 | CASSYSLAASYNEQYF
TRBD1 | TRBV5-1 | CASSLSGQGTEAFF
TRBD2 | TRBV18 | CASSRDGRENEQFF
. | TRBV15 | CATSQQASNYGYTF
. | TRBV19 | CASSIVPGAYNEQFF
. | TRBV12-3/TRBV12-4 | CASSFLGRVGTDTQYF
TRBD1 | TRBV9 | CASRLGQGTNSPLHF
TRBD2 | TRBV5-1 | CASALLAGGPNEQFF
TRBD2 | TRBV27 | CASSPRTSGSGYNEQFF
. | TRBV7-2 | CASSIYSNSYEQYF
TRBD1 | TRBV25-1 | CASSEAGANRGQGHGYTF
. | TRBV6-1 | CASSEGVGTETQYF
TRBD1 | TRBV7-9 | CASSLGQGVSNEQFF
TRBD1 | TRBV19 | CASSSDRASYEQYF
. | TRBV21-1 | CASSKQGLAAAKERETQYF
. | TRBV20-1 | CSARTGGGNQPQHF
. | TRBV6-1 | CASSEWQGDGYTF
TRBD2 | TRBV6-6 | CASSQPGTSGSETQYF
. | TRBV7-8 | CASSLIAQGETQYF
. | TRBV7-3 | CASSPSAGGYGYTF
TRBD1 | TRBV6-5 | CASSYSWTGLNTEAFF
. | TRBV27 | CASVGTGHYEQYF
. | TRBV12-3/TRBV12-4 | CASSFSPTTFNTGELFF
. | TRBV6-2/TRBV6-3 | CASSRANIQYF
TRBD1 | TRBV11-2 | CASSHRIGTEETQYF
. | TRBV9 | CASSVDGGPYNEQFF
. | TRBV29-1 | CSAQGGSYEQYF
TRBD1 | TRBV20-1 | CSASPGQGYGYTF
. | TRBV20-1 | CSAQQVYEQYF
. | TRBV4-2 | CASSQVVGLDEAFF
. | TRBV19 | CASSIGLLGYNEQFF
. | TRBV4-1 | CASSHGQIMNTEAFF
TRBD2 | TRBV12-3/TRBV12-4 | CASSPSGRASNEQFF
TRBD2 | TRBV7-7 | CASSLEAGVTDTQYF
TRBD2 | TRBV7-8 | CASSWGLAASTDTQYF
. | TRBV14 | CASSQDTGGLYQETQYF
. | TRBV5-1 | CASSPVGPRNYGYTF
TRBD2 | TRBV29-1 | CSGRLAESYGQYF
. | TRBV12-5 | CASLRGQGNEQFF
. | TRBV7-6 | CASSRWGSYEQYF
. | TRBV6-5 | CASSYSTGANYGYTF